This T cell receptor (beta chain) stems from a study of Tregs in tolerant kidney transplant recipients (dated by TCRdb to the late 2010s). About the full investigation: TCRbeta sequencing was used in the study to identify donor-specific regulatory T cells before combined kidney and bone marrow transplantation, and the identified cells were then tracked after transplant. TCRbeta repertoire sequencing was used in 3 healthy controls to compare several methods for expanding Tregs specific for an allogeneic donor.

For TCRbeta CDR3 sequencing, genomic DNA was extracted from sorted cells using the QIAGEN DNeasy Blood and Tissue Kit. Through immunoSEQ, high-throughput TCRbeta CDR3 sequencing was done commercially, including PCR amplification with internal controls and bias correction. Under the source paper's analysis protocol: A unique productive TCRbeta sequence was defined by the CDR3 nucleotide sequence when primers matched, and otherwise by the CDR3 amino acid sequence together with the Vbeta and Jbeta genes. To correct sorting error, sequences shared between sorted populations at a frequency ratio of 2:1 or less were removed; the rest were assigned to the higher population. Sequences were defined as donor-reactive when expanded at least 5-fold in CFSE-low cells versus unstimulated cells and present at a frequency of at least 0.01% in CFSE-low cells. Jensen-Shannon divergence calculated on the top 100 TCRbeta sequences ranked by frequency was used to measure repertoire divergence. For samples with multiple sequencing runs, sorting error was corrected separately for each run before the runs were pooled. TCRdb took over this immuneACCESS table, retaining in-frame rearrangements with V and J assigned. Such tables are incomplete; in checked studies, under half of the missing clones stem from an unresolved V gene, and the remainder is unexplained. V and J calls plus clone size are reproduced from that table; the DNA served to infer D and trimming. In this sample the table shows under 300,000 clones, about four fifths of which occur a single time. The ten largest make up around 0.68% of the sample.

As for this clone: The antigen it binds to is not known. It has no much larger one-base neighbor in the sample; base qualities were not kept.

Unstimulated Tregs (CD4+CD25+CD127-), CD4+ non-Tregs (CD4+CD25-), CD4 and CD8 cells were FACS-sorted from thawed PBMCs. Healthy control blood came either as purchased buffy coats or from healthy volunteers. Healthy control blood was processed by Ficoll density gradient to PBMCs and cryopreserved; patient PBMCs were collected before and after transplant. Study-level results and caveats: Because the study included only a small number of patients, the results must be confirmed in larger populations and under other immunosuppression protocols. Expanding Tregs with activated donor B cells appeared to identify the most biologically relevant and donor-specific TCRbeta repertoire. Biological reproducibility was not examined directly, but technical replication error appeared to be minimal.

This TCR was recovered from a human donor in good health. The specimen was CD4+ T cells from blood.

CDR3 protein: CASSLSRGSSYEQYF. The nucleotide sequence reads TGTGCCAGCAGCTTATCGAGGGGTAGCTCCTACGAGCAGTACTTC. The rearranged chain carries TRBV7-9 and TRBJ2-7; the D region may be TRBD1 or TRBD2, each matching 5 bases equally. The CDR3 goes from the cysteine to the phenylalanine over 15 residues. Only the CDR3 region is kept as DNA, spanning 45 bases read in frame from base 1. Trimming takes 2 bases from V and 0 bases from J, and the germline ends sit 11 bases apart. The germline V gene encodes CDR1 SEHNR and CDR2 FQNEAQ (reference sequence).